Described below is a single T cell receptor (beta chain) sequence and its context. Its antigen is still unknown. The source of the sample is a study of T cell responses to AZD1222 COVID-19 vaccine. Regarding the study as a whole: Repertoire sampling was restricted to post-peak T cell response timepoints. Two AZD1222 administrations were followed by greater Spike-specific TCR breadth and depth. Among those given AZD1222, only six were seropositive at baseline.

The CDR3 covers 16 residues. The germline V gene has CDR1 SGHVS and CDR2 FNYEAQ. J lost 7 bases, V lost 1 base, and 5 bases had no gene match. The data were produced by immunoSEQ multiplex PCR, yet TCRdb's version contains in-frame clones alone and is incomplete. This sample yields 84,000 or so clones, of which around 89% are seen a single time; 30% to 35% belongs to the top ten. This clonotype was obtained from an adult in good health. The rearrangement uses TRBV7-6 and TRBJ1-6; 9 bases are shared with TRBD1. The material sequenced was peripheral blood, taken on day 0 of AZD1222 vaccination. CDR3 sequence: CASSLGQGDPNSPLHF. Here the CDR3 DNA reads TGTGCCAGCAGCTTAGGACAGGGGGACCCAAATTCACCCCTCCACTTT.